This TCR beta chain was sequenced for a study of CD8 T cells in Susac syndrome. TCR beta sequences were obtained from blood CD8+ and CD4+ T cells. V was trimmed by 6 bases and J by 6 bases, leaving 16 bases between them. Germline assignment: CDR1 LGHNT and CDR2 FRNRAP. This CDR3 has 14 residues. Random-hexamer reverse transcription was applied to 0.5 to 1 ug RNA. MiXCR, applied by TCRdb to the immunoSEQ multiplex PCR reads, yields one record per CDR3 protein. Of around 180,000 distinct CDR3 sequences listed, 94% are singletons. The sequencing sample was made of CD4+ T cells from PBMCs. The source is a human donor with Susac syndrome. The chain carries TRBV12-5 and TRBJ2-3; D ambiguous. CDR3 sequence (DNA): TGTGCTAGTGGATTAGCATCAGGTACGGATACGCAGTATTTT. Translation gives CASGLASGTDTQYF. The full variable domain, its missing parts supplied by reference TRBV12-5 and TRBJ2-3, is DARVTQTPRHKVTEMGQEVTMRCQPILGHNTVFWYRQTMMQGLELLAYFRNRAPLDDSGMPKDRFSAEMPDATLATLKIQPSEPRDSAVYFCASGLASGTDTQYFGPGTRLTVL.